This is a list of T cell receptor beta chains from one sample in a study of control samples from healthy donors and cancer patients. The table came from immunoSEQ multiplex PCR; TCRdb's copy has only in-frame clones and leaves some out. This table has 150,000 to 200,000 clones, roughly 93% appearing once. Sequenced input: blood. These TCRs come from a man aged 18 to 30 in good health. CDR3s include the opening cysteine and the closing phenylalanine or tryptophan. The D gene is left open where the match is weak. The size entry is marked missing in some rows and otherwise reads once, few, many or a size class.

>-|TRBJ1-5|-|TRBV19
CASAESGYGNNQPQHF
TGTGCCAGTGCCGAATCAGGGTACGGGAACAATCAGCCCCAGCATTTT
>-|TRBJ1-1|few|TRBV19
CASSIDGGITEAFF
TGTGCCAGTAGTATAGATGGGGGGATCACTGAAGCTTTCTTT
>-|TRBJ2-7|-|TRBV7-8
CASIKATGSLSEQYF
TGTGCCAGCATTAAAGCCACAGGGTCCCTTTCCGAGCAGTACTTC
>TRBD2|TRBJ2-1|-|TRBV3-1/TRBV3-2
CASSRTSGGFNEQFF
TGTGCCAGCAGCCGAACTAGCGGGGGTTTCAATGAGCAGTTCTTC
>TRBD1|TRBJ2-7|-|TRBV27
CASSARGSYEQYF
TGTGCCAGCAGCGCCAGGGGGTCCTACGAGCAGTACTTC
>-|TRBJ1-5|-|TRBV5-5
CASSFTGTDQPQHF
TGTGCCAGCAGCTTTACAGGGACGGATCAGCCCCAGCATTTT
>TRBD1|TRBJ1-1|-|TRBV6-5
CASSSLWTGGTEAFF
TGTGCCAGCAGTTCGTTGTGGACAGGGGGCACTGAAGCTTTCTTT
>-|TRBJ2-5|-|TRBV18
CASSPFFGNQETQYF
TGTGCCAGCTCACCATTCTTCGGGAACCAAGAGACCCAGTACTTC
>-|TRBJ1-1|-|TRBV6-1
CASSEADNTEAFF
TGTGCCAGCAGTGAAGCCGACAACACTGAAGCTTTCTTT
>TRBD1|TRBJ1-1|-|TRBV10-2
CASSRTGGDTEAFF
TGCGCCAGCAGTCGGACAGGGGGAGACACTGAAGCTTTCTTT
>-|TRBJ1-2|-|TRBV19
CASTRLGKYGYTF
TGTGCCAGTACTAGGTTAGGGAAGTATGGCTACACCTTC
>-|TRBJ1-1|-|TRBV6-5
CASSYRQNTEAFF
TGTGCCAGCAGTTATCGGCAGAACACTGAAGCTTTCTTT
>-|TRBJ1-3|-|TRBV5-1
CASSLAGTGGNTIYF
TGCGCCAGCAGCTTGGCCGGGACTGGTGGAAACACCATATATTTT
>-|TRBJ2-1|-|TRBV4-1
CASSQVTEQFF
TGCGCCAGCAGCCAAGTTACTGAGCAGTTCTTC
>TRBD1|TRBJ2-5|-|TRBV7-8
CASSLDRGETQYF
TGTGCCAGCAGCTTAGACAGGGGTGAGACCCAGTACTTC
>-|TRBJ1-4|-|TRBV5-4
CASSSHYSATNEKLFF
TGTGCCAGCAGCTCCCATTACAGCGCAACTAATGAAAAACTGTTTTTT